This entry describes one T cell receptor (beta chain). Antigen: not known. The sample is drawn from a study of T cells in Graves' hyperthyroidism and ophthalmopathy. Findings and caveats of the study: In the blood, most expanded thyroid clonotypes above 0.001 appeared as well.

Researchers amplified the TCR beta CDR3 regions from RNA transcripts. Initially, a first-round RT-PCR of the TCR CDR3 employed the HTBI primer set. TCRdb analysed the multiplex PCR reads with MiXCR anew, one entry per CDR3 protein. The sample lists a few hundred thousand distinct CDR3 sequences, 15% to 17% occurring once. Patients with uncontrolled infections, other autoimmune diseases, pregnancy or lactation were excluded. On the basis of clinical symptoms, serum thyroxine and TRAb, thyroid ultrasound and orbital computed tomography, diagnoses were made. Blood sampling occurred at first hyperthyroidism diagnosis, ahead of any ophthalmopathy symptoms. The CDR3 is 14 amino acids. The ends were cut back, 3 bases at V and 4 bases at J, with 11 bases in the middle. The germline gives CDR1 ENHRY, CDR2 SYGVKD.

The chain couples TRBV10-3 to TRBJ2-3; D gene uncertain. Specimen: blood. This sequence was found in a woman younger than 35 with Graves' hyperthyroidism that later progressed to Graves' ophthalmopathy. The CDR3, as DNA: TGTGCCATCAGTGAATTTAGAACGTCAGATACGCAGTATTTT. Translating it yields CAISEFRTSDTQYF.